This TCR beta chain comes out of a study of CD8 T cells in ankylosing spondylitis (TCRdb year 2017). The study in broad terms: The study profiled T cell receptor beta repertoires in healthy donors and ankylosing spondylitis patients to find disease-linked TCR variants. The full study cohort comprised roughly 24 ankylosing spondylitis patients and 85 to 120 healthy donors. Peripheral blood samples were taken, and synovial fluid was additionally collected from ankylosing spondylitis patients. General conclusions and limits of the study: The disease-linked clones were reported to be significantly enriched in matched synovial fluid samples from ankylosing spondylitis patients. A TCR beta motif made up of under ten highly homologous amino acid variants appeared to be characteristic of blood from ankylosing spondylitis patients. Some motif variants had previously been reported in the synovial fluid and blood of reactive arthritis patients, which suggests shared mechanisms of disease initiation. A CD8+ phenotype was shown by the disease-linked clones, which were found at relatively low frequencies in peripheral blood.

Instrument on record: Illumina HiSeq 2500. TCR beta libraries were prepared by quantitative 5'-RACE with molecular barcodes. In the authors' own workflow: A new computational method based on a probabilistic model of VDJ rearrangement was used to identify disease-linked TCR variants. The public sequencing data were trimmed at Q25 with fastp and processed into clonotypes with MiXCR by TCRdb, which kept only in-frame beta chains. Identical CDR3 proteins give one entry, which carries the most common genes and DNA. The V and J calls follow TCRdb's processing rather than the paper's. The sample table records hundreds of thousands of distinct CDR3 sequences; roughly a quarter of these occur just once. The ten largest clonotypes hold 0.89% of the sample. Measured from the cysteine to the phenylalanine, the CDR3 is 13 residues long. The only DNA kept is the CDR3, 39 bases in frame from the first base. The V and J ends are trimmed by 3 bases and 9 bases, leaving 13 bases between them. The germline V gene supplies CDR1 SGHRS and CDR2 YFSETQ.

This clonotype has at least ten counts. What antigen it recognizes has not been identified. One base away there is no much larger clone; base qualities are not given. The V and J genes are TRBV5-1 and TRBJ2-1; the D gene identity is not certain. What was sequenced was blood, either unsorted or a sorted T cell fraction (not recorded which). The clonotype comes from a male donor with ankylosing spondylitis. The nucleotide sequence reads TGCGCCAGCAGCTCCTATGTGCGGACTGAGCAGTTCTTC. This translates into CASSSYVRTEQFF.